This T cell receptor beta chain was sequenced in a study of Tregs in tolerant kidney transplant recipients. Study-wide results and caveats: Tolerant patients' donor-specific Tregs expanded beyond overall Tregs, suggesting antigen-driven growth. Biological reproducibility was not directly addressed, but technical replication error appeared minimal. Few patients were studied, so findings need validation in larger groups.

This CDR3 is 16 amino acids long. Germline V gene data show CDR1 as KGHSH and CDR2 as LQKENI. Trimming shortened V by 5 bases and J by 0 bases, and 17 bases separated the two germline ends. Mixed chimerism was transient after nonmyeloablative marrow transplants from related graft donors. Unstimulated Tregs (CD4+CD25+CD127-) and CD4+CD25- non-Tregs were sorted from PBMCs. With respect to this clone: Its cognate antigen is unknown.

Sequencing was performed with immunoSEQ multiplex PCR; in TCRdb, only in-frame clones are kept and a portion is missing. The sample lists tens of thousands of clones, roughly 91% seen once, with around 1.5% in the top ten. The origin of this receptor is a human patient who received a combined kidney and bone marrow transplant. The T cells may partly be graft donor cells. Sequencing used CD4+ T cells from blood (PBMCs), obtained 24 months after the transplant. The chain has TRBV18 and TRBJ2-7; a possible D gene is TRBD1 (6 bases). CDR3 in DNA: TGTGCCAGCTCAGCAATGACAGGACAACCCTCCTACGAGCAGTACTTC. Translation gives CASSAMTGQPSYEQYF.